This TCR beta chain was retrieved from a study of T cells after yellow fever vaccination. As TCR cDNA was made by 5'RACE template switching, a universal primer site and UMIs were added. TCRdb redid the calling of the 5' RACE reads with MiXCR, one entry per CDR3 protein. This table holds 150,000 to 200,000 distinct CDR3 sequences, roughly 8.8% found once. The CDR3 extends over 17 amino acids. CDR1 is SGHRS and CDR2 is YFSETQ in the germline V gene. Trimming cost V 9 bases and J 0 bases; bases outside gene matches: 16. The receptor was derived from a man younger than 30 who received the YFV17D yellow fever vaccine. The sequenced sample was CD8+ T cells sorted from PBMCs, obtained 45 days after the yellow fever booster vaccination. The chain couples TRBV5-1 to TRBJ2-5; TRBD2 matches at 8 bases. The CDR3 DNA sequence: TGCGCCACGCAGCCCGACACTAGCGGCAAATACCAAGAGACCCAGTACTTC. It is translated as CATQPDTSGKYQETQYF.